The 25 T cell receptor beta chains listed next were all sequenced from one sample in a study of T cells after yellow fever vaccination. TCRdb independently ran MiXCR on the 5' RACE reads; one entry per CDR3 protein. The repertoire holds around 340,000 distinct CDR3 sequences, with approximately 12% as singletons. The sample consisted of CD4+ T cells sorted from PBMCs, taken 15 days after the yellow fever booster vaccination. The receptors originated from a man younger than 35 who received the YFV17D yellow fever vaccine.

This clonotype was seen more than once but under ten times. The chain carries TRBV2 and TRBJ2-3; possibly TRBD1 for D (7 bases). The CDR3 has 15 residues. V was pared by 5 bases and J by 0 bases, with 12 bases between. In germline, CDR1 is SNHLY, CDR2 FYNNEI. CDR3 protein: CASSPTGTSTDTQYF. CDR3 coding DNA: TGTGCCAGCAGTCCGACAGGGACTAGCACAGATACGCAGTATTTT.

This clonotype turned up a few times. V is TRBV5-4 and J is TRBJ2-2; TRBD2 is a possible D gene (5 bases). V lost 1 base, J lost 1 base, and 11 bases lay in between. The CDR3 contains 16 residues. CDR1 and CDR2 from the germline V gene are SGHNT and YYREEE (reference sequence). This chain's CDR3 is CASSLYREGNTGELFF. The CDR3 nucleotides are TGTGCCAGCAGCTTGTACCGCGAGGGGAACACCGGGGAGCTGTTTTTT.

The chain is built from TRBV12-3 or TRBV12-4 and TRBJ1-6; 8 bases align to TRBD1. With V trimmed by 5 bases and J by 4 bases, 4 bases remained unmatched. The CDR3 runs to 15 residues. The CDR3 DNA is TGTGCCAGCAGTACCCAGGGGGCTTATAATTCACCCCTCCACTTT. Encoded protein: CASSTQGAYNSPLHF.

This clonotype was picked up one time. The chain has TRBV7-9 and TRBJ2-1; 8 bases match TRBD1. Germline V gene lookup returns CDR1 SEHNR and CDR2 FQNEAQ (reference sequence). J was trimmed by 7 bases and V by 6 bases; bases with no gene match: 8. The CDR3 sequence is 14 residues long. The DNA for the CDR3 is TGTGCCAGCAGTCGGACAGGGAGGTGGAATGAGCAGTTCTTC. Protein product: CASSRTGRWNEQFF.

This clonotype was seen more than once but under ten times. The V gene is TRBV5-6, the J gene TRBJ2-1; TRBD1 might be the D (5 bases). This CDR3 is built from 13 residues. The germline gives CDR1 SGHDT, CDR2 YYEEEE. V shed 5 bases and J shed 9 bases, with 15 bases lying between them. The DNA of the CDR3 is TGTGCCAGCAGGGGTTCAGGGTATGTTGAGCAGTTCTTC. It translates to CASRGSGYVEQFF.

The chain uses TRBV10-1 and TRBJ1-2, with a weak D call TRBD1 (6 bases). The germline gives CDR1 WNHNN, CDR2 SYGVQD (reference sequence). The CDR3 loop spans 15 amino acids. V gave up 3 bases and J gave up 6 bases, with 17 bases separating them. The CDR3: CASSESAGDIHGYTF. The CDR3 DNA follows: TGCGCCAGCAGTGAATCGGCAGGGGACATCCATGGCTACACCTTC.

The chain joins TRBV7-8 to TRBJ2-3; D gene unclear. Germline CDR1 and CDR2: SGHVS and FQNEAQ. The CDR3 runs to 12 residues. Trimming removed 5 bases from V and 6 bases from J, with 9 bases in between. The DNA of the CDR3 is TGTGCCAGCAGCCCCTTTAAGGATACGCAGTATTTT. It codes for CASSPFKDTQYF.

The J gene is TRBJ1-4, the V gene TRBV4-3; 7 bases fit TRBD1. J lost 7 bases, V lost 1 base, and 6 bases had no gene match. CDR3 length equals 15 residues. The germline V gene has CDR1 LGHNA and CDR2 YSLEER. The CDR3 is CASSQGAGGREKLFF. CDR3 coding DNA: TGCGCCAGCAGCCAAGGAGCAGGGGGGCGTGAAAAACTGTTTTTT.

The gene calls are TRBV28 and TRBJ2-6; D remains ambiguous. The ends were cut back, 4 bases at V and 0 bases at J, with 10 bases in the middle. The germline CDR1 and CDR2 sequences are MDHEN and SYDVKM. The CDR3 runs 16 residues. The CDR3 loop reads CASSYPHPSGANVLTF. Here the CDR3 DNA reads TGTGCCAGCAGTTATCCCCATCCCTCTGGGGCCAACGTCCTGACTTTC.

This clonotype was seen once. The rearrangement joins TRBV6-5 to TRBJ1-2, with D perhaps matching TRBD1 (5 bases). Germline V gives CDR1 MNHEY, CDR2 SVGAGI. Trimming left V 8 bases short and J 4 bases short, with 23 bases between. CDR3 size: 16 residues. CDR3 protein: CASRLVTRGAGYGYTF. Here the CDR3 DNA reads TGTGCCAGCCGCCTGGTCACAAGGGGCGCAGGCTATGGCTACACCTTC.

This clonotype was detected ten times or more. The J gene is TRBJ2-3, the V gene TRBV4-3; 11 bases match TRBD2. The CDR3 totals 17 residues. V lost 0 bases, J lost 6 bases, and 8 bases stayed unmatched. CDR1 LGHNA and CDR2 YSLEER come from the germline V gene. CDR3 nucleotide sequence: TGCGCCAGCAGCCAAGATACCCTAGCGGGGGGTGGGGATACGCAGTATTTT. Translating gives CASSQDTLAGGGDTQYF.

V and J are TRBV3-1 and TRBJ2-5; D is perhaps TRBD1 or TRBD2 (5 bases each). The germline V and J ends were trimmed by 1 base and 4 bases, with 13 bases remaining between them. The CDR3 has 15 amino acids. Germline assignment: CDR1 LGHDT and CDR2 YNNKEL (reference sequence). The CDR3 nucleotides read TGTGCCAGCAGCCAAGTGGGGGTTTCGGGAGAGACCCAGTACTTC. This gives the protein CASSQVGVSGETQYF.

The chain joins TRBV5-5 to TRBJ1-3, with D unclear. The ends were cut back, 2 bases at V and 4 bases at J, with 13 bases in the middle. The CDR3 consists of 15 residues. Germline values: CDR1 SGHKS, CDR2 YYEKEE (reference sequence). CDR3 in DNA: TGTGCCAGCAGCTTTCTACGGGGTGCCGGAAACACCATATATTTT. This codes for CASSFLRGAGNTIYF.

This clonotype has more than one count but fewer than ten. The genes are TRBV29-1 and TRBJ1-6; 7 positions match TRBD1. The CDR3 loop spans 13 amino acids. The germline V gene encodes CDR1 SQVTM and CDR2 ANQGSEA. The V and J ends lost 5 bases and 10 bases, in that order; junction bases with no gene match: 8. CDR3 DNA sequence: TGCAGCGTTTCGGGAGGGGGCGCCTCACCCCTCCACTTT. Translated, it gives CSVSGGGASPLHF.

On this clonotype: Sequence at one end of the junction differs from germline and may be a read error. The chain joins TRBV14 to TRBJ2-1; possible D gene TRBD2, 6 bases. Germline V gene data show CDR1 as SGHDN and CDR2 as FVKESK. The CDR3 runs to 16 residues. CDR3 nucleotide sequence: TGTGCCAGCAGACAAGGTCCTAGCGCGTTCTACAATGAGCAGTTCTTC. Protein product: CASRQGPSAFYNEQFF.

The rearrangement uses TRBV18 and TRBJ1-3; 7 nucleotides line up with TRBD1. V dropped 2 bases and J dropped 7; count of bases not matched to a gene: 11. Germline assignment: CDR1 KGHSH and CDR2 LQKENI. There are 16 residues in the CDR3. The chain's CDR3 is CASSPKVTGRGNTIYF. The CDR3 DNA reads as TGTGCCAGCTCACCAAAAGTGACAGGGCGCGGTAACACCATATATTTT. Full variable domain (missing parts from reference TRBV18 and TRBJ1-3): NAGVMQNPRHLVRRRGQEARLRCSPMKGHSHVYWYRQLPEEGLKFMVYLQKENIIDESGMPKERFSAEFPKEGPSILRIQQVVRGDSAAYFCASSPKVTGRGNTIYFGEGSWLTVV.

This clonotype has more than one count but fewer than ten. CDR3 in amino acids: CASSPGLGDNEQFF. CDR3 in DNA: TGCGCCAGCAGCCCGGGACTAGGAGACAATGAGCAGTTCTTC. V and J are TRBV4-1 and TRBJ2-1, with TRBD2 identical over 8 bases. Germline values: CDR1 MGHRA, CDR2 YSYEKL. V shed 4 bases and J 5 bases; nucleotides not matched to a gene: 4. This CDR3 spans 14 amino acids.

This clonotype was seen more than once but under ten times. This chain connects TRBV18 to TRBJ2-5; 7 bases match TRBD2. Looked up from germline, CDR1 is KGHSH and CDR2 is LQKENI. The CDR3 covers 15 residues. V shed 3 bases, J shed 5 bases, and the junction held 9 bases outside the gene matches. CDR3 region: CASSPPGGKTETQYF. In nucleotides, the CDR3 is TGTGCCAGCTCACCCCCGGGGGGTAAGACGGAGACCCAGTACTTC.

This clonotype was counted a few times. The chain has TRBV7-2 and TRBJ1-2; the D is unclear. From germline, CDR1 is SGHTA and CDR2 FQGNSA. This CDR3 is 13 amino acids long. V dropped 3 bases and J dropped 4 bases, with 9 bases sitting between them. Here the CDR3 DNA reads TGTGCCAGCAGCTTGTGGCAGTTCTATGGCTACACCTTC. The encoded protein is CASSLWQFYGYTF.

This chain uses TRBV7-2 with TRBJ2-7; 7 bases are a match to TRBD2. V lost 3 bases, J lost 5 bases, and 10 bases stayed unmatched. Per germline, CDR1 SGHTA and CDR2 FQGNSA. This CDR3 is built from 15 residues. CDR3 bases: TGTGCCAGCAGCTTCCCCTCTGGGGGGGTCAACGAGCAGTACTTC. Its translation: CASSFPSGGVNEQYF.

This clonotype came up many times. The chain is built from TRBV18 and TRBJ2-6; D call uncertain. CDR1 is KGHSH, CDR2 LQKENI, per germline. This CDR3 contains 16 residues. V was trimmed by 0 bases and J by 0 bases, leaving 6 bases between them. For the CDR3, the DNA is TGTGCCAGCTCACCACCGAGGAGCTCTGGGGCCAACGTCCTGACTTTC. Translation: CASSPPRSSGANVLTF. The whole variable domain, filled in from reference TRBV18 and TRBJ2-6, reads NAGVMQNPRHLVRRRGQEARLRCSPMKGHSHVYWYRQLPEEGLKFMVYLQKENIIDESGMPKERFSAEFPKEGPSILRIQQVVRGDSAAYFCASSPPRSSGANVLTFGAGSRLTVL.

The rearrangement joins TRBV12-3 or TRBV12-4 to TRBJ1-2, with D perhaps TRBD1 (5 bases). CDR3 size: 14 residues. The V gene lost 7 bases and the J gene lost 3 bases, with 15 bases spanning the gap. The CDR3 DNA reads as TGTGCCAGCATCCGGGCAGGGATGGACTATGGCTACACCTTC. Residues: CASIRAGMDYGYTF.

Only a few counts were recorded for this clonotype. The V and J genes are TRBV28 and TRBJ2-1; 12 bases fit TRBD1. The ends lost 4 bases at V and 6 bases at J; junction bases unmatched: 4. The CDR3 has 15 residues. Germline values: CDR1 MDHEN, CDR2 SYDVKM. Here the CDR3 reads CASSSGTGGFNEQFF. The CDR3 bases are TGTGCCAGCAGTTCCGGGACAGGGGGCTTCAATGAGCAGTTCTTC.

This clonotype was counted only a few times. The rearrangement joins TRBV4-1 to TRBJ2-7; a possible D gene is TRBD2 (6 bases). Germline lookup yields CDR1 MGHRA and CDR2 YSYEKL. CDR3 length equals 14 residues. V lost 4 bases and J lost 0, with 10 bases in between. This chain's CDR3 is CASSLGGFSYEQYF. The CDR3 DNA follows: TGCGCCAGCAGCCTGGGAGGCTTCTCCTACGAGCAGTACTTC.

The CDR3 coding sequence is TGCAGTGTTCGCGGGGGGAATACGCAGTATTTT. Its translation is CSVRGGNTQYF. The J gene is TRBJ2-3, the V gene TRBV20-1, with 8 bases aligning to TRBD2. The CDR3 is 11 residues long. J gave up 7 bases and V 7 bases, and 4 bases lay outside the gene matches. The germline CDR1 and CDR2 sequences are DFQATT and SNEGSKA (reference sequence).